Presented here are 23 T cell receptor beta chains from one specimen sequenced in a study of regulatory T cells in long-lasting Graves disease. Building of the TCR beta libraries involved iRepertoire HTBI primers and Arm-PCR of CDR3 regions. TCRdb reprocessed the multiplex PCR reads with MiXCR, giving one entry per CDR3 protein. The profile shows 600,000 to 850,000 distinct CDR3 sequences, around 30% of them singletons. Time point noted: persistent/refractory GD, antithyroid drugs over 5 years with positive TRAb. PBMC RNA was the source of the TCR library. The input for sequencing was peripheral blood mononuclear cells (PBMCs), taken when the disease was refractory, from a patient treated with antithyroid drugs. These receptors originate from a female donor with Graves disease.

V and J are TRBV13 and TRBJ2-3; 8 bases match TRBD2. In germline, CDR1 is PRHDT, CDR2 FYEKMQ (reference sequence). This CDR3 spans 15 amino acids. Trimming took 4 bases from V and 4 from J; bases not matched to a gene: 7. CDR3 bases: TGTGCCAGCAGCTCCGGGACTAGGAGCCCAGATACGCAGTATTTT. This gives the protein CASSSGTRSPDTQYF.

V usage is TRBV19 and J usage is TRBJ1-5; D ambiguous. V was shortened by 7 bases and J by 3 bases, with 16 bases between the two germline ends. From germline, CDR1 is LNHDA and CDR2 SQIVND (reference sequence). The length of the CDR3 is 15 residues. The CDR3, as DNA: TGTGCCAGTATTTCAGACGGACCCAACAATCAGCCCCAGCATTTT. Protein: CASISDGPNNQPQHF. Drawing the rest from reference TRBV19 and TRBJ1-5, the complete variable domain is DGGITQSPKYLFRKEGQNVTLSCEQNLNHDAMYWYRQDPGQGLRLIYYSQIVNDFQKGDIAEGYSVSREKKESFPLTVTSAQKNPTAFYLCASISDGPNNQPQHFGDGTRLSIL.

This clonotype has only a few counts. In DNA form, the CDR3 reads TGTGCCAGCAGTGAAGCGCAGGTCGCTGAAGCTTTCTTT. It specifies CASSEAQVAEAFF. This sequence joins TRBV6-1 and TRBJ1-1; D unclear. The V gene lost 0 bases and the J gene lost 6 bases, with 8 bases spanning the gap. Germline V gene sequence: CDR1 MNHNS, CDR2 SASEGT. The CDR3 loop spans 13 amino acids.

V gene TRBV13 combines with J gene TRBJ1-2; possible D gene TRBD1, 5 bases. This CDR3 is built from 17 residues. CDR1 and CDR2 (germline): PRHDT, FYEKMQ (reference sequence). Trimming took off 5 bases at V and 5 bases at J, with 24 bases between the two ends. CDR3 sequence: CASSRGQGRQKIYGYTF. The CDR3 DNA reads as TGTGCCAGCAGCCGTGGGCAGGGCCGTCAAAAGATATATGGCTACACCTTC.

The CDR3 protein is CASSLVGVAYGYTF. The DNA for the CDR3 is TGTGCCAGCAGCTTGGTCGGAGTTGCCTATGGCTACACCTTC. V usage is TRBV5-4 and J usage is TRBJ1-2; no reliable D call. Germline-derived CDR1 and CDR2 are SGHNT and YYREEE (reference sequence). Trimming removed 0 bases at V and 4 bases at J, with 10 bases between. The CDR3 is 14 amino acids.

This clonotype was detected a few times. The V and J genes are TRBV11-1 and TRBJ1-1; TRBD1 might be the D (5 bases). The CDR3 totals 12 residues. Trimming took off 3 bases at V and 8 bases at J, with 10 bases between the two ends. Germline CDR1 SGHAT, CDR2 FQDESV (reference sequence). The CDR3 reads CASSFWGSEAFF. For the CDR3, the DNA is TGTGCCAGCAGCTTTTGGGGGAGCGAAGCTTTCTTT.

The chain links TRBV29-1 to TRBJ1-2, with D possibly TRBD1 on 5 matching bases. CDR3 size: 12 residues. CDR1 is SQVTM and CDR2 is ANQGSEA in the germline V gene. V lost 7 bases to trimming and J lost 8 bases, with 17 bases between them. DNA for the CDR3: TGCAGCGCCGAAAGGGGACTCATGGGCTACACCTTC. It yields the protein CSAERGLMGYTF.

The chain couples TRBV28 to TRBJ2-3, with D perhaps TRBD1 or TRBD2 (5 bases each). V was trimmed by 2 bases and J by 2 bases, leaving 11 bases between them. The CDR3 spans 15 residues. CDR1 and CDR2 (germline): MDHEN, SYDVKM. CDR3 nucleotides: TGTGCCAGCAGTTTAGGGGGAATTCTCACAGATACGCAGTATTTT. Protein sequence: CASSLGGILTDTQYF. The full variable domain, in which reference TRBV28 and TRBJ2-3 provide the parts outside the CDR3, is DVKVTQSSRYLVKRTGEKVFLECVQDMDHENMFWYRQDPGLGLRLIYFSYDVKMKEKGDIPEGYSVSREKKERFSLILESASTNQTSMYLCASSLGGILTDTQYFGPGTRLTVL.

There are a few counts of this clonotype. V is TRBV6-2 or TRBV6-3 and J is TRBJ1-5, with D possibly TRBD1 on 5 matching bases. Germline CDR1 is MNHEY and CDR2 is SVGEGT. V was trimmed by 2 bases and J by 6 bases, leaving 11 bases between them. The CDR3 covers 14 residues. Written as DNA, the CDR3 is TGTGCCAGCAGTTACAGGGGCGAGGTTCAGCCCCAGCATTTT. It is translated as CASSYRGEVQPQHF.

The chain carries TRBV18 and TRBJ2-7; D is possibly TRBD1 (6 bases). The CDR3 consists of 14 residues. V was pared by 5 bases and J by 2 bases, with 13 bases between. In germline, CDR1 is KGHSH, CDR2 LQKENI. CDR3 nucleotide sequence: TGTGCCAGCTCATCAATGACAGGTCCCTACGAGCAGTACTTC. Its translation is CASSSMTGPYEQYF.

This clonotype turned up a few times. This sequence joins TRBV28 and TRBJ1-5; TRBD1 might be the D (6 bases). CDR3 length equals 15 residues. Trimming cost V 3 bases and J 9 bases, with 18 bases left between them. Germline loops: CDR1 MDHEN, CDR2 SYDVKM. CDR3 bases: TGTGCCAGCAGTTTCATTGAGGGGGGCCGACGGCCCCAGCATTTT. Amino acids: CASSFIEGGRRPQHF.

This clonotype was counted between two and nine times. The CDR3 sequence is CSARPPGSPLHF. CDR3 nucleotide sequence: TGCAGTGCCAGACCTCCGGGGTCACCCCTCCACTTT. V and J are TRBV20-1 and TRBJ1-6, with D unclear. CDR1 and CDR2 (germline): DFQATT, SNEGSKA (reference sequence). Between the trimmed V and J ends, which lost 6 bases and 10 bases, there was a span of 13 bases. The CDR3 is 12 amino acids.

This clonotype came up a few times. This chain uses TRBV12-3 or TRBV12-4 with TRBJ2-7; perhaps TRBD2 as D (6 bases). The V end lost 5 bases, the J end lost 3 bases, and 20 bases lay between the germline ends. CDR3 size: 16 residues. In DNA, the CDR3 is TGTGCCAGCAGTATAGGTGGTTGGGCGGGAAACTACGAGCAGTACTTC. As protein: CASSIGGWAGNYEQYF.

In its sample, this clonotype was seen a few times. The DNA for the CDR3 is TGCAGTGCTAGAGGGACTAGCGGGAGCTCGCCTAGCGAGCAGTACTTC. As protein: CSARGTSGSSPSEQYF. This sequence joins TRBV20-1 and TRBJ2-7, with 13 bases lining up with TRBD2. CDR1 is DFQATT and CDR2 is SNEGSKA in the germline V gene (reference sequence). The CDR3 extends over 16 amino acids. V was clipped by 1 base and J by 6 bases; unmatched bases: 9.

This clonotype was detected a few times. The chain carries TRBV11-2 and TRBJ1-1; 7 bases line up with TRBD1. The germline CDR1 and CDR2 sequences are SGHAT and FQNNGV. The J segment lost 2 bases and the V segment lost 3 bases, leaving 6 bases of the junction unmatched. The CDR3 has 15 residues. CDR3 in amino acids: CASSFVRDRNTEAFF. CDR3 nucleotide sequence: TGTGCCAGCAGCTTCGTCCGGGACAGAAACACTGAAGCTTTCTTT.

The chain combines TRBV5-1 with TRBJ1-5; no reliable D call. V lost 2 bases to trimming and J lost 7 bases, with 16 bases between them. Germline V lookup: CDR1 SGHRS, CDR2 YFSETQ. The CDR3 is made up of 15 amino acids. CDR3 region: CASSLGSGPGQPQHF. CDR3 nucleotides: TGCGCCAGCAGCTTAGGTTCAGGTCCCGGGCAGCCCCAGCATTTT.

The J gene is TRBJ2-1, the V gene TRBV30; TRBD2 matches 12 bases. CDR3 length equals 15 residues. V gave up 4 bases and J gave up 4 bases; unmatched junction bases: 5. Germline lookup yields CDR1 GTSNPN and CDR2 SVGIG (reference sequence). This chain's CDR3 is CAWTVGTSGYNEQFF. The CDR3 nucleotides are TGTGCCTGGACAGTTGGGACTAGCGGGTACAATGAGCAGTTCTTC.

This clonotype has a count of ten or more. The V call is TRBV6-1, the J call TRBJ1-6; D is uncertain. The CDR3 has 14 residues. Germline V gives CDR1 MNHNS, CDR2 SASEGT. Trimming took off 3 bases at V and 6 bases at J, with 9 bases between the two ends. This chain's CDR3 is CASSEIQSNSPLHF. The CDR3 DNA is TGTGCCAGCAGTGAGATACAGAGTAATTCACCCCTCCACTTT.

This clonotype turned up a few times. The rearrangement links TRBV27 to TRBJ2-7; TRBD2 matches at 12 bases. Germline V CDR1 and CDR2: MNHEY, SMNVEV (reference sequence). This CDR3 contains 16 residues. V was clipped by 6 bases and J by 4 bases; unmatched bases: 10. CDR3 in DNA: TGTGCCAGCAGGGAAAGGACTAGCGGGATTGGGTACGAGCAGTACTTC. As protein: CASRERTSGIGYEQYF.

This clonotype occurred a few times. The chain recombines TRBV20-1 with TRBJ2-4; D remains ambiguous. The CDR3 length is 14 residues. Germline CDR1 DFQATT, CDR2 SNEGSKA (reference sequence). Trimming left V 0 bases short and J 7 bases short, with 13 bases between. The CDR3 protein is CSARDRVGSNIQYF. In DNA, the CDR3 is TGCAGTGCTAGAGATCGGGTCGGTTCGAACATTCAGTACTTC.

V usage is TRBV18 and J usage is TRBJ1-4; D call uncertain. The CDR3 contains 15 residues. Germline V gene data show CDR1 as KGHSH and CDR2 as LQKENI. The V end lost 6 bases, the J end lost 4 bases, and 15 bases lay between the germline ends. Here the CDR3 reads CASSEPGFFNEKLFF. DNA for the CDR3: TGTGCCAGCTCGGAACCGGGGTTCTTTAATGAAAAACTGTTTTTT. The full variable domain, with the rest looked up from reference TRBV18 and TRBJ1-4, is NAGVMQNPRHLVRRRGQEARLRCSPMKGHSHVYWYRQLPEEGLKFMVYLQKENIIDESGMPKERFSAEFPKEGPSILRIQQVVRGDSAAYFCASSEPGFFNEKLFFGSGTQLSVL.

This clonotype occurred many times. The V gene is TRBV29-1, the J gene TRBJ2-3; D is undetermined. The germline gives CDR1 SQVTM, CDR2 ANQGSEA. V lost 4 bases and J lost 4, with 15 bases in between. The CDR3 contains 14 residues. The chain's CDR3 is CSVGKGANADTQYF. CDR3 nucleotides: TGCAGCGTTGGGAAAGGCGCCAACGCAGATACGCAGTATTTT.

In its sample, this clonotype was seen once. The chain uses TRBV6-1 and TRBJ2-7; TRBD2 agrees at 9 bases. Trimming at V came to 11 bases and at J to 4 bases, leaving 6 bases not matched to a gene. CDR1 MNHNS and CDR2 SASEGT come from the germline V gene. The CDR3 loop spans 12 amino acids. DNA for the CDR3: TGTGCCGAGGCGGGAGGGCCGTACGAGCAGTACTTC. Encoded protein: CAEAGGPYEQYF.